One and the same sample provided the 18 T cell receptor beta chains below, sequenced in a study of cytomegalovirus exposure and HLA in healthy donors. Use of 60 Vbeta and 13 Jbeta primers characterized the PCR. TCRdb keeps only in-frame clones here, not all; method: immunoSEQ multiplex PCR. Among 95,000 to 150,000 clones listed, 80% were seen once. Source material: PBMCs. The receptors here all came from a young man in good health and CMV-seronegative.

This chain uses TRBV7-2 with TRBJ1-2, with D possibly matching TRBD1 (6 bases). Germline CDR1 SGHTA, CDR2 FQGNSA. This CDR3 region has 14 residues. V shed 2 bases and J shed 2 bases, with 9 bases lying between them. The DNA of the CDR3 is TGTGCCAGCAGCTTAACAGGGACCAACTATGGCTACACCTTC. It translates to CASSLTGTNYGYTF.

This clone was picked up one time. The chain combines TRBV5-1 with TRBJ1-2, with TRBD1 matching over 7 bases. This CDR3 region has 15 residues. The V and J ends lost 0 bases and 1 base, in that order; junction bases with no gene match: 3. CDR1 and CDR2 from the germline V gene are SGHRS and YFSETQ. The CDR3 DNA follows: TGCGCCAGCAGCTTGGAGGCAGGGGGTAACTATGGCTACACCTTC. As protein: CASSLEAGGNYGYTF.

This clone turned up a few times. The chain is built from TRBV7-9 and TRBJ2-7; 9 bases are shared with TRBD1. Trimming cost V 5 bases and J 7 bases; bases outside gene matches: 6. Germline values: CDR1 SEHNR, CDR2 FQNEAQ (reference sequence). The length of the CDR3 is 13 residues. CDR3 coding DNA: TGTGCCAGCAGCCGGGACAGGGTTATGGAGCAGTACTTC. Translating it yields CASSRDRVMEQYF.

In its sample, this clone was seen once. This chain uses TRBV19 with TRBJ2-1, with D tentatively TRBD2 (7 bases). Trimming shortened V by 4 bases and J by 0 bases, and 22 bases separated the two germline ends. From germline, CDR1 is LNHDA and CDR2 SQIVND (reference sequence). This CDR3 comprises 19 residues. The CDR3: CASSKGGGAPRLSYNEQFF. CDR3 nucleotides: TGTGCCAGTAGTAAGGGCGGGGGCGCCCCTAGGCTCTCCTACAATGAGCAGTTCTTC.

The V gene is TRBV19, the J gene TRBJ1-5; TRBD1 aligns across 12 bases. J was trimmed by 7 bases and V by 3 bases; bases with no gene match: 4. The V gene's germline CDR1 is LNHDA and CDR2 SQIVND (reference sequence). The CDR3 loop spans 15 amino acids. The CDR3 reads CASSMGQGAGQPQHF. CDR3 DNA sequence: TGTGCCAGTAGTATGGGACAGGGGGCGGGACAGCCCCAGCATTTT. Using reference TRBV19 and TRBJ1-5 for the parts outside the CDR3, the full variable domain is DGGITQSPKYLFRKEGQNVTLSCEQNLNHDAMYWYRQDPGQGLRLIYYSQIVNDFQKGDIAEGYSVSREKKESFPLTVTSAQKNPTAFYLCASSMGQGAGQPQHFGDGTRLSIL.

The count of this clone is one. The genes are TRBV27 and TRBJ1-6, with TRBD1 as a possible D gene (6 bases). V was clipped by 2 bases and J by 8 bases, with 10 bases between them. The CDR3 length is 14 residues. CDR1 MNHEY and CDR2 SMNVEV come from the germline V gene (reference sequence). The CDR3 sequence: CASSLVGADSPLHF. CDR3 coding DNA: TGTGCCAGCAGTTTAGTGGGGGCTGATTCACCCCTCCACTTT.

The chain carries TRBV28 and TRBJ1-6; 10 positions agree with TRBD1. The CDR3 totals 16 residues. The ends lost 3 bases at V and 8 bases at J; junction bases unmatched: 7. Per germline, CDR1 MDHEN and CDR2 SYDVKM. The CDR3 DNA is TGTGCCAGCAGTTTTCTTTCGGGACAGGGGTATTCACCCCTCCACTTT. Protein sequence: CASSFLSGQGYSPLHF.

The chain links TRBV30 to TRBJ1-6, with a tentative D call TRBD1 (5 bases). V was cut by 4 bases and J by 6 bases, with 10 bases left in between. Germline assignment: CDR1 GTSNPN and CDR2 SVGIG (reference sequence). This CDR3 has 13 residues. CDR3 region: CAWIRGLNSPLHF. The CDR3, as DNA: TGTGCCTGGATTAGGGGCCTTAATTCACCCCTCCACTTT.

The chain uses TRBV4-3 and TRBJ1-1, with no clear D. This CDR3 contains 13 residues. V was shortened by 0 bases and J by 11 bases, with 13 bases between the two germline ends. Germline CDR1 LGHNA, CDR2 YSLEER. CDR3 residues: CASSQERRVAAFF. CDR3 nucleotide sequence: TGCGCCAGCAGCCAAGAACGGCGGGTGGCGGCTTTCTTT.

The chain uses TRBV28 and TRBJ2-1, with D possibly matching TRBD1 (5 bases). V lost 3 bases and J lost 7, with 22 bases in between. The CDR3 is made up of 17 amino acids. From germline, CDR1 is MDHEN and CDR2 SYDVKM. CDR3 nucleotides: TGTGCCAGCAGTTTGGTGGGGCGAGGTGGGTTAACAAATGAGCAGTTCTTC. It yields the protein CASSLVGRGGLTNEQFF.

The V and J genes are TRBV10-3 and TRBJ2-7; possibly TRBD2 for D (5 bases). Germline CDR1 reads ENHRY; CDR2 reads SYGVKD. V gave up 4 bases and J gave up 6 bases, with 10 bases separating them. The CDR3 contains 12 residues. CDR3 sequence: CAISGTLGEQYF. The DNA for the CDR3 is TGTGCCATCAGTGGGACTCTGGGCGAGCAGTACTTC.

This clone was recorded a few times. The CDR3 DNA is TGTGCCAGTAGTACTCGACTAGCCTGGGAGCAGTTCTTC. It is translated as CASSTRLAWEQFF. V usage is TRBV19 and J usage is TRBJ2-1, with TRBD2 matching over 7 bases. The germline V gene has CDR1 LNHDA and CDR2 SQIVND (reference sequence). The CDR3 covers 13 residues. V lost 4 bases and J lost 10; bases outside the gene matches: 7.

V and J are TRBV18 and TRBJ2-3, with 7 bases fitting TRBD2. The trim removed 4 bases at V and 2 bases at J, leaving 12 bases unmatched. The CDR3 loop spans 17 amino acids. Germline values: CDR1 KGHSH, CDR2 LQKENI. CDR3 in DNA: TGTGCCAGCTCACTAACAAGCGGGGCCTACCTCACAGATACGCAGTATTTT. Amino acids: CASSLTSGAYLTDTQYF.

The chain combines TRBV6-5 with TRBJ2-7; 11 bases match TRBD1. CDR1 and CDR2 (germline): MNHEY, SVGAGI. The V and J ends lost 6 bases and 1 base, in that order; junction bases with no gene match: 2. This CDR3 contains 14 residues. The CDR3 DNA sequence: TGTGCCAGCAGCCGGGACAGGGGGTCCTACGAGCAGTACTTC. Its protein product is CASSRDRGSYEQYF.

This clone was seen just once. V gene TRBV5-1 combines with J gene TRBJ2-2; D possibly corresponds to TRBD1 (6 bases). The CDR3 is 16 amino acids. The V gene's germline CDR1 is SGHRS and CDR2 YFSETQ. V was trimmed by 4 bases and J by 1 base, leaving 14 bases between them. The CDR3 nucleotides are TGCGCCAGCAGCAGCATGGGACACCAGAACACCGGGGAGCTGTTTTTT. Its translation: CASSSMGHQNTGELFF.

The chain recombines TRBV4-3 with TRBJ2-2; D not certain. Germline V CDR1 and CDR2: LGHNA, YSLEER. The CDR3 has 15 amino acids. Trimming removed 0 bases at V and 6 bases at J, with 11 bases between. DNA for the CDR3: TGCGCCAGCAGCCAAGATCAGGTGGATTCCGGGGAGCTGTTTTTT. The encoded protein is CASSQDQVDSGELFF.

In nucleotides, the CDR3 is TGTGCCAGCAGCCCGACACCGGAGGGACAAGAGACCCAGTACTTC. Protein sequence: CASSPTPEGQETQYF. The chain couples TRBV5-4 to TRBJ2-5; D might be TRBD2 (6 bases). Trimming pared 4 bases from V and 2 bases from J, leaving 15 bases between. Germline CDR1 SGHNT, CDR2 YYREEE (reference sequence). CDR3 length: 15 residues.

The V call is TRBV27, the J call TRBJ1-2, with 7 bases aligning to TRBD1. The V and J ends lost 2 bases and 2 bases, in that order; junction bases with no gene match: 2. CDR1 is MNHEY, CDR2 SMNVEV, per germline (reference sequence). The CDR3 runs to 14 residues. In DNA form, the CDR3 reads TGTGCCAGCAGTTTAACGGGACAGAACTATGGCTACACCTTC. Translated: CASSLTGQNYGYTF.